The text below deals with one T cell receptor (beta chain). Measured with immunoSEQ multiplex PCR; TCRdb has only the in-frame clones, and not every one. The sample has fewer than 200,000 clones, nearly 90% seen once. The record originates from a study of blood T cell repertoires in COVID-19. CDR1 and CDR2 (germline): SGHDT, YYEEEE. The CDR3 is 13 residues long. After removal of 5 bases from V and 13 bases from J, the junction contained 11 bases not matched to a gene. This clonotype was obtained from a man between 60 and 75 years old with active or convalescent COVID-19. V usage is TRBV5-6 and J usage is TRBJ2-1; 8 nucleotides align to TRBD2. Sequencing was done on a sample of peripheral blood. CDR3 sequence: CASSYTLAGPQFF. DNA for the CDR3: TGTGCCAGCAGTTACACTTTAGCGGGGCCTCAGTTCTTC.